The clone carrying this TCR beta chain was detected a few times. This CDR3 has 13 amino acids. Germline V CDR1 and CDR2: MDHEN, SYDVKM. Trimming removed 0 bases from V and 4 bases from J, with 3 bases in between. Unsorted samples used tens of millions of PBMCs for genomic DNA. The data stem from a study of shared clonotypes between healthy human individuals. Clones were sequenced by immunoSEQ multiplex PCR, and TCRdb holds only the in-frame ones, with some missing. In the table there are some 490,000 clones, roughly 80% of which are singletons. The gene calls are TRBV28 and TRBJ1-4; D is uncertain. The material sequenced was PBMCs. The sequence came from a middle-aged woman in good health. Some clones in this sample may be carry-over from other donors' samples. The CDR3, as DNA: TGTGCCAGCAGTTTATGGGATAATGAAAAACTGTTTTTT. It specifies CASSLWDNEKLFF.